This T cell receptor beta chain was retrieved from a study of OX40 agonist ivuxolimab in advanced cancers. Trimming left V 4 bases short and J 4 bases short, with 14 bases between. The germline V gene encodes CDR1 MNHEY and CDR2 SVGAGI. CDR3 length equals 14 residues. Using immunoSEQ multiplex PCR, the repertoire was profiled, and TCRdb retains in-frame clones only, with some absent. The sample lists 60,000 to 70,000 clones, 75% to 95% seen once, with roughly 12% in the top ten. The source of this sequence is an adult with an advanced solid tumor such as melanoma, head and neck, liver or kidney cancer. Sequencing was performed on CD4+ or CD8+ T cells sorted from blood, taken in a trial of the OX40 agonist ivuxolimab. This sequence joins TRBV6-5 and TRBJ2-7, with D perhaps assigned TRBD1 or TRBD2 (5 bases each). The CDR3 here is CASSSFGTEYEQYF. DNA for the CDR3: TGTGCCAGCAGTTCCTTCGGGACGGAATACGAGCAGTACTTC.